The 13 T cell receptor beta chains reported below all come from one sample, sequenced in a study of identical twins. Via MiXCR, TCRdb re-called the 5' RACE reads, giving one row per CDR3 protein. Of fewer than 900,000 distinct CDR3 sequences detected, roughly 18% appear once; the ten largest clones hold around 13%. The same sample was also studied in work on T cells expressing NK-cell markers.

Sample: PBMCs. The receptors derive from a woman under 30 in good health.

The J gene is TRBJ2-1, the V gene TRBV5-6; D unclear. CDR1 is SGHDT, CDR2 YYEEEE, per germline. V was trimmed by 2 bases and J by 5 bases, leaving 26 bases between them. The CDR3 runs 19 residues. The CDR3 nucleotides are TGTGCCAGCAGCTTCGGGCTACTCTCCGGCCCCACCCGAAACAATGAGCAGTTCTTC. Amino acid sequence: CASSFGLLSGPTRNNEQFF.

V usage is TRBV5-6 and J usage is TRBJ1-3; D gene uncertain. The length of the CDR3 is 16 residues. Trimming pared 0 bases from V and 0 bases from J, leaving 10 bases between. Germline V CDR1 and CDR2: SGHDT, YYEEEE. The chain's CDR3 is CASSLAAGHSGNTIYF. The CDR3 DNA is TGTGCCAGCAGCTTGGCGGCGGGCCACTCTGGAAACACCATATATTTT.

This chain links TRBV5-5 with TRBJ1-5; D gene unclear. The CDR3 consists of 15 residues. From germline, CDR1 is SGHKS and CDR2 YYEKEE (reference sequence). Trimming stripped 4 bases from V and 0 bases from J, with 11 bases between. The CDR3 spells CASSRYINSNQPQHF. The CDR3 DNA reads TGTGCCAGCAGCCGCTACATTAATAGCAATCAGCCCCAGCATTTT. The full variable domain, in which reference TRBV5-5 and TRBJ1-5 provide the parts outside the CDR3, is DAGVTQSPTHLIKTRGQQVTLRCSPISGHKSVSWYQQVLGQGPQFIFQYYEKEERGRGNFPDRFSARQFPNYSSELNVNALLLGDSALYLCASSRYINSNQPQHFGDGTRLSIL.

This clonotype was seen a handful of times. The gene calls are TRBV12-3 or TRBV12-4 and TRBJ2-5; weak D call: TRBD2 (6 bases). Trimming left V 3 bases short and J 5 bases short, with 13 bases between. There are 14 residues in the CDR3. The DNA for the CDR3 is TGTGCCAGCAGTTTGGAGGGTTGGGTTGAGACCCAGTACTTC. This encodes CASSLEGWVETQYF.

In this sample, this clonotype turned up a few times. The gene calls are TRBV5-5 and TRBJ1-1; D not certain. This CDR3 has 14 residues. Germline CDR1 reads SGHKS; CDR2 reads YYEKEE (reference sequence). The V gene lost 0 bases and the J gene lost 1 base, with 7 bases spanning the gap. In DNA form, the CDR3 reads TGTGCCAGCAGCTTGGTGGCAGCGAACACTGAAGCTTTCTTT. Its protein is CASSLVAANTEAFF. Looking up the rest from reference TRBV5-5 and TRBJ1-1 gives the full variable domain: DAGVTQSPTHLIKTRGQQVTLRCSPISGHKSVSWYQQVLGQGPQFIFQYYEKEERGRGNFPDRFSARQFPNYSSELNVNALLLGDSALYLCASSLVAANTEAFFGQGTRLTVV.

This sequence joins TRBV7-8 and TRBJ2-2; D could derive from TRBD1 or TRBD2 (6 bases each). Germline CDR1 SGHVS, CDR2 FQNEAQ. The CDR3 sequence is 15 residues long. Trimming cost V 2 bases and J 6 bases, with 13 bases left between them. Written as DNA, the CDR3 is TGTGCCAGCAGCTTAATACAGGGAGGAGCCGGGGAGCTGTTTTTT. This sequence encodes CASSLIQGGAGELFF.

The chain couples TRBV7-8 to TRBJ2-7, with TRBD1 matching 9 bases. The CDR3 covers 15 residues. Germline assignment: CDR1 SGHVS and CDR2 FQNEAQ. After removal of 0 bases from V and 3 bases from J, the junction contained 3 bases not matched to a gene. The CDR3 sequence: CASSLALDRGYEQYF. The CDR3 coding sequence is TGTGCCAGCAGCTTAGCGTTGGACAGGGGCTACGAGCAGTACTTC.

There are a few counts of this clonotype. The chain has TRBV20-1 and TRBJ2-7; D not certain. Per the germline V gene, CDR1 is DFQATT and CDR2 is SNEGSKA (reference sequence). The CDR3 is 12 amino acids. Trimming cost V 7 bases and J 2 bases, with 12 bases left between them. CDR3 sequence reads: CSVPTNTYEQYF. CDR3 sequence (DNA): TGCAGTGTCCCAACGAATACCTACGAGCAGTACTTC.

In this sample, this clonotype turned up a few times. The V gene is TRBV5-1, the J gene TRBJ2-1; no clear D gene. The V end was cut by 2 bases, the J end by 1 base, with 13 bases between. Germline CDR1 reads SGHRS; CDR2 reads YFSETQ. This CDR3 spans 16 amino acids. The CDR3 sequence is CASSFPVSASYNEQFF. CDR3 nucleotide sequence: TGCGCCAGCAGCTTTCCGGTGTCCGCATCCTACAATGAGCAGTTCTTC. The whole variable domain, remainder taken from reference TRBV5-1 and TRBJ2-1, is KAGVTQTPRYLIKTRGQQVTLSCSPISGHRSVSWYQQTPGQGLQFLFEYFSETQRNKGNFPGRFSGRQFSNSRSEMNVSTLELGDSALYLCASSFPVSASYNEQFFGPGTRLTVL.

This clonotype was seen a few times. The chain couples TRBV20-1 to TRBJ2-7; D ambiguous. Trimming shortened V by 3 bases and J by 2 bases, and 17 bases separated the two germline ends. This CDR3 spans 15 amino acids. Germline CDR1 reads DFQATT; CDR2 reads SNEGSKA (reference sequence). This chain's CDR3 is CSARGAPGATYEQYF. The CDR3 DNA sequence: TGCAGTGCTAGGGGTGCTCCGGGCGCAACCTACGAGCAGTACTTC.

This clonotype occurred a few times. V usage is TRBV20-1 and J usage is TRBJ2-3, with D hard to call. The CDR3 has 13 amino acids. The germline V and J ends were trimmed by 3 bases and 10 bases, with 17 bases remaining between them. Germline CDR1 DFQATT, CDR2 SNEGSKA (reference sequence). The CDR3 bases are TGCAGTGCTAGTGGCCGTGCTGGGTGGTCGCAGTATTTT. Amino acid sequence: CSASGRAGWSQYF.

This clonotype showed up just a few times. The chain is built from TRBV20-1 and TRBJ2-3; tentatively, D is TRBD2 (5 bases). Germline CDR1 DFQATT, CDR2 SNEGSKA (reference sequence). The CDR3 covers 17 residues. V dropped 3 bases and J dropped 2 bases, with 21 bases sitting between them. For the CDR3, the DNA is TGCAGTGCTAGCGAGAGGTTGGCTTTCGGGGACACAGATACGCAGTATTTT. Its translation: CSASERLAFGDTDTQYF.

This clonotype was recorded a few times. CDR3 nucleotides: TGTGCCATCAGTGAGTCGGCGGGGGCCTCCTACAATGAGCAGTTCTTC. Its translation: CAISESAGASYNEQFF. The chain has TRBV10-3 and TRBJ2-1; TRBD2 might be the D (7 bases). The CDR3 runs 16 residues. Germline CDR1 and CDR2: ENHRY and SYGVKD. Trimming took off 0 bases at V and 0 bases at J, with 9 bases between the two ends.